Listed below are T cell receptor beta chains from one sample, sequenced in a study of Graves' ophthalmopathy and Graves' hyperthyroidism. TCRdb fed the multiplex PCR reads into MiXCR, producing one record per CDR3 protein. The sample has hundreds of thousands of distinct CDR3 sequences, 20% to 25% seen once. The material sequenced was peripheral blood. The receptors shown here come from a woman in her late teens or twenties with stable Graves' hyperthyroidism. Some clones in this sample may be carry-over from other donors' samples. CDR3s include the opening cysteine and the closing phenylalanine or tryptophan. Fields, in order: clone size, V gene, J gene, D gene, CDR3 protein, CDR3 DNA. D genes are given only for firm matches. Clone size, where shown, is once, few, many, or a class for clones that have expanded.

abundance: few
v_gene: TRBV6-1
j_gene: TRBJ2-5
d_gene: TRBD1
CDR3aa: CASGRDRLQETQYF
CDR3nt: TGTGCCAGCGGTAGGGACAGATTACAAGAGACCCAGTACTTC

abundance: many
v_gene: TRBV29-1
j_gene: TRBJ1-2
d_gene: NA
CDR3aa: CSVESMGEEGYTF
CDR3nt: TGCAGCGTTGAATCGATGGGAGAAGAAGGCTACACCTTC

abundance: many
v_gene: TRBV7-2
j_gene: TRBJ1-6
d_gene: NA
CDR3aa: CASSPDPQGLGSPLHF
CDR3nt: TGTGCCAGCAGCCCTGACCCACAGGGATTAGGCTCACCCCTCCACTTT

abundance: NA
v_gene: TRBV11-1
j_gene: TRBJ2-2
d_gene: NA
CDR3aa: CASSLGAGRDTGELFF
CDR3nt: TGTGCCAGCAGCTTAGGCGCAGGGCGAGACACCGGGGAGCTGTTTTTT

abundance: many
v_gene: TRBV11-2
j_gene: TRBJ2-2
d_gene: NA
CDR3aa: CASSFRTGELFF
CDR3nt: TGTGCCAGCAGCTTTCGAACCGGGGAGCTGTTTTTT

abundance: NA
v_gene: TRBV5-1
j_gene: TRBJ2-2
d_gene: TRBD1
CDR3aa: CASRPGGANTGELFF
CDR3nt: TGCGCCAGCAGACCAGGGGGCGCGAACACCGGGGAGCTGTTTTTT

abundance: NA
v_gene: TRBV20-1
j_gene: TRBJ1-1
d_gene: NA
CDR3aa: CSARLILTEEAFF
CDR3nt: TGCAGTGCTAGACTAATCCTCACTGAAGAAGCTTTCTTT

abundance: many
v_gene: TRBV20-1
j_gene: TRBJ2-3
d_gene: NA
CDR3aa: CSARVGGSSTDTQYF
CDR3nt: TGCAGTGCTAGAGTTGGTGGGTCTAGCACAGATACGCAGTATTTT

abundance: many
v_gene: TRBV30
j_gene: TRBJ1-5
d_gene: TRBD1
CDR3aa: CAWKGGQGNQPQHF
CDR3nt: TGTGCCTGGAAAGGGGGACAGGGCAATCAGCCCCAGCATTTT

abundance: many
v_gene: TRBV10-3
j_gene: TRBJ2-7
d_gene: NA
CDR3aa: CAIRDSYEQYF
CDR3nt: TGTGCCATCAGGGACAGCTACGAGCAGTACTTC

abundance: many
v_gene: TRBV6-1
j_gene: TRBJ1-5
d_gene: TRBD1
CDR3aa: CASRPTGASSNQPQHF
CDR3nt: TGTGCCAGCAGGCCCACAGGGGCCTCTAGCAATCAGCCCCAGCATTTT

abundance: many
v_gene: TRBV24-1
j_gene: TRBJ2-2
d_gene: TRBD2
CDR3aa: CATAPAGVRTGELFF
CDR3nt: TGTGCCACCGCCCCAGCGGGAGTACGGACCGGGGAGCTGTTTTTT

abundance: many
v_gene: TRBV13
j_gene: TRBJ2-7
d_gene: NA
CDR3aa: CASRFRGRNYEQYF
CDR3nt: TGTGCCAGCAGATTCCGGGGCAGAAACTACGAGCAGTACTTC

abundance: many
v_gene: TRBV6-5
j_gene: TRBJ1-6
d_gene: NA
CDR3aa: CASSYSLGHREGLSLHF
CDR3nt: TGTGCCAGCAGTTACTCCCTGGGCCACAGGGAAGGTTTGTCCCTCCACTTT

abundance: NA
v_gene: TRBV12-3/TRBV12-4
j_gene: TRBJ2-7
d_gene: TRBD1
CDR3aa: CASSLDPGTGVHEQYF
CDR3nt: TGTGCCAGCAGTTTAGATCCGGGGACAGGGGTACACGAGCAGTACTTC

abundance: NA
v_gene: TRBV6-2/TRBV6-3
j_gene: TRBJ1-5
d_gene: NA
CDR3aa: CASTLAGVYSNQPQHF
CDR3nt: TGTGCCAGCACTTTGGCGGGGGTCTATAGCAATCAGCCCCAGCATTTT

abundance: many
v_gene: TRBV29-1
j_gene: TRBJ1-3
d_gene: NA
CDR3aa: CSVGPSGNTIYF
CDR3nt: TGCAGCGTTGGGCCTTCTGGAAACACCATATATTTT

abundance: NA
v_gene: TRBV7-2
j_gene: TRBJ1-2
d_gene: NA
CDR3aa: CASSLVGEGGYTF
CDR3nt: TGTGCCAGCAGCTTAGTCGGGGAGGGAGGCTACACCTTC

abundance: few
v_gene: TRBV5-1
j_gene: TRBJ2-2
d_gene: TRBD2
CDR3aa: CASSLLIAGTTGELFF
CDR3nt: TGCGCCAGCAGCTTGTTAATAGCGGGAACCACCGGGGAGCTGTTTTTT

abundance: few
v_gene: TRBV12-3/TRBV12-4
j_gene: TRBJ1-2
d_gene: NA
CDR3aa: CACRGWDYGYTF
CDR3nt: TGTGCCTGCCGAGGGTGGGACTATGGCTACACCTTC

abundance: NA
v_gene: TRBV12-3/TRBV12-4
j_gene: TRBJ1-6
d_gene: NA
CDR3aa: CASSLASGMSSPLHF
CDR3nt: TGTGCCAGCAGTTTAGCGTCGGGAATGAGTTCACCCCTCCACTTT

abundance: NA
v_gene: TRBV27
j_gene: TRBJ2-5
d_gene: TRBD2
CDR3aa: CASSPGDSGGAVGETQYF
CDR3nt: TGTGCCAGCAGTCCCGGTGATAGCGGGGGGGCCGTGGGGGAGACCCAGTACTTC

abundance: NA
v_gene: TRBV15
j_gene: TRBJ1-2
d_gene: NA
CDR3aa: CATSRDLSETGYTF
CDR3nt: TGTGCCACCAGCAGAGATCTGTCTGAGACGGGCTACACCTTC

abundance: once
v_gene: TRBV12-3/TRBV12-4
j_gene: TRBJ1-2
d_gene: TRBD1
CDR3aa: CASSLRTGERGYTF
CDR3nt: TGTGCCAGCAGTCTCCGGACAGGGGAAAGGGGCTACACCTTC

abundance: many
v_gene: TRBV27
j_gene: TRBJ2-6
d_gene: TRBD1
CDR3aa: CASSWTGSSGANVLTF
CDR3nt: TGTGCCAGCAGTTGGACAGGCAGCTCTGGGGCCAACGTCCTGACTTTC